This T cell receptor (beta chain) was identified in a study of blood T cell repertoires in COVID-19. Authors' methods: Estimation of nucleated cell counts was performed using reference gene primer amplification. Sequencing was performed with immunoSEQ multiplex PCR; in TCRdb, only in-frame clones are kept and a portion is missing. That table gives V, J and clone size, and the DNA gave D and trimming. The table includes fewer than 80,000 clones, roughly 85% detected once. After removal of 8 bases from V and 4 bases from J, the junction contained 8 bases not matched to a gene. The CDR3 length is 16 residues. Germline V gene sequence: CDR1 LNHDA, CDR2 SQIVND (reference sequence).

This clonotype was obtained from a man aged 25 to 45 with acute or convalescent COVID-19. Material for sequencing was peripheral blood. The chain is built from TRBV19 and TRBJ2-2, with 12 bases identical to TRBD2. The CDR3 region has the DNA TGTGCCAGTCAGCTAGCGGGAGGGAAGCGCACCGGGGAGCTGTTTTTT. It encodes CASQLAGGKRTGELFF.